The 15 T cell receptor beta chains listed next were all sequenced from one sample in a study of monozygotic twins with inflammatory bowel disease. TCRdb reworked the 5' RACE reads into one entry per CDR3 protein, no DNA. Its listing shows fewer than 200,000 distinct CDR3 sequences. Sequences were obtained from blood. These receptors were collected from a human donor with ulcerative colitis or Crohn's disease, or a healthy co-twin of an affected twin (not recorded which).

The chain joins TRBV24-1 to TRBJ1-5. Per the germline V gene, CDR1 is KGHDR and CDR2 is SFDVKD. The CDR3 length is 15 residues. The CDR3 sequence is CATSDPTNSNQPQHF.

The gene calls are TRBV5-1 and TRBJ2-1; the TCRdb call, TRBD2, lacks DNA for checking. Germline CDR1 reads SGHRS; CDR2 reads YFSETQ. The CDR3 covers 17 residues. The CDR3 loop is CASSLVGGRRSYNEQFF.

The CDR3 spells CASSFGGEQFF. V gene TRBV11-2 combines with J gene TRBJ2-1. CDR3 size: 11 residues. The germline V gene has CDR1 SGHAT and CDR2 FQNNGV.

The chain has TRBV30 and TRBJ1-5; absent DNA, TCRdb's TRBD1 call cannot be checked. This CDR3 contains 13 residues. Germline lookup yields CDR1 GTSNPN and CDR2 SVGIG (reference sequence). This chain's CDR3 is CAWRQGEVQPQHF.

The chain combines TRBV7-9 with TRBJ2-7; TCRdb indicates TRBD1, and absent DNA this call remains unverified. Per the germline V gene, CDR1 is SEHNR and CDR2 is FQNEAQ (reference sequence). The CDR3 sequence is 15 residues long. CDR3 in amino acids: CASIEGGGVPYEQYF. Combining the CDR3 with reference TRBV7-9 and TRBJ2-7 gives the whole variable domain DTGVSQNPRHKITKRGQNVTFRCDPISEHNRLYWYRQTLGQGPEFLTYFQNEAQLEKSRLLSDRFSAERPKGSFSTLEIQRTEQGDSAMYLCASIEGGGVPYEQYFGPGTRLTVT.

The chain is built from TRBV29-1 and TRBJ2-3; TCRdb gives TRBD2 as the D gene, but with no DNA this cannot be confirmed. Germline V gives CDR1 SQVTM, CDR2 ANQGSEA. This CDR3 has 14 amino acids. The CDR3 region is CSVLSGGGSDTQYF.

The chain recombines TRBV28 with TRBJ2-3; there is no DNA to check the TCRdb D call of TRBD2. Germline V lookup: CDR1 MDHEN, CDR2 SYDVKM. The CDR3 consists of 15 residues. The CDR3 loop reads CASSLLGLAVDTQYF.

V usage is TRBV29-1 and J usage is TRBJ2-2. This CDR3 region has 11 residues. Per the germline V gene, CDR1 is SQVTM and CDR2 is ANQGSEA. This chain's CDR3 is CSVASAGELFF.

This chain connects TRBV20-1 to TRBJ2-7; as DNA is missing, the TRBD2 call by TCRdb cannot be tested. Germline V gives CDR1 DFQATT, CDR2 SNEGSKA (reference sequence). The CDR3 has 17 residues. The CDR3 spells CSASEGRLAGGPREQYF.

V usage is TRBV4-1 and J usage is TRBJ2-1; TCRdb proposes TRBD1, but this gene call is untestable without DNA. This CDR3 has 13 residues. Germline loops: CDR1 MGHRA, CDR2 YSYEKL. CDR3 in amino acids: CASSPGTQGEQFF.

V is TRBV6-5 and J is TRBJ2-3; the TCRdb D gene call, TRBD2, has no DNA to confirm it. The germline gives CDR1 MNHEY, CDR2 SVGAGI. This CDR3 spans 16 amino acids. CDR3 in amino acids: CASSSPGLAVTDTQYF.

The J gene is TRBJ2-1, the V gene TRBV5-1. CDR3 length equals 14 residues. Germline-derived CDR1 and CDR2 are SGHRS and YFSETQ. The CDR3 sequence is CASSLAESKDEQFF.

The genes are TRBV18 and TRBJ2-5; checking the TCRdb D call of TRBD2 is not possible without DNA. Germline lookup yields CDR1 KGHSH and CDR2 LQKENI. The CDR3 has 17 amino acids. This chain's CDR3 is CASSPRLAGASQETQYF.

The V gene is TRBV6-1, the J gene TRBJ2-5. Per the germline V gene, CDR1 is MNHNS and CDR2 is SASEGT. The CDR3 consists of 14 residues. The CDR3 is CASRSRVLQETQYF.

The chain employs TRBV4-1 and TRBJ1-1. This CDR3 has 15 residues. Per germline, CDR1 MGHRA and CDR2 YSYEKL. The CDR3 sequence is CASSQGQNVNTEAFF.